Shown below are 2 T cell receptor beta chains from a single sample sequenced in a study of CD8 T cell repertoires and HIV-1 epitope variants. Data came from immunoSEQ multiplex PCR; TCRdb stores just in-frame clones and leaves some out. Seen here are fewer than 4,000 clones, about 65% observed once, and the top ten hold approximately 45%. Their antigens remain unidentified. Sequences were obtained from cultured CD8+ T cells derived from PBMCs. These receptors were obtained from a male donor with HIV.

This clone has only a few counts. The gene calls are TRBV10-2 and TRBJ1-1; D ambiguous. The CDR3 length is 14 residues. Germline CDR1 reads WSHSY; CDR2 reads SAAADI. V was cut by 1 base and J by 3 bases, with 9 bases left in between. CDR3 sequence: CASSELELYTEAFF. The DNA for the CDR3 is TGCGCCAGCAGTGAGTTGGAACTTTACACTGAAGCTTTCTTT.

This clone is large. V usage is TRBV4-2 and J usage is TRBJ1-2; 7 bases align to TRBD1. The germline V gene encodes CDR1 LGHNA and CDR2 YNFKEQ. This CDR3 region has 15 residues. After removal of 4 bases from V and 7 bases from J, the junction contained 12 bases not matched to a gene. CDR3 region: CASSLGDSGRGGYTF. CDR3 DNA sequence: TGTGCCAGCAGCCTAGGGGACAGCGGGAGGGGTGGCTACACCTTC.